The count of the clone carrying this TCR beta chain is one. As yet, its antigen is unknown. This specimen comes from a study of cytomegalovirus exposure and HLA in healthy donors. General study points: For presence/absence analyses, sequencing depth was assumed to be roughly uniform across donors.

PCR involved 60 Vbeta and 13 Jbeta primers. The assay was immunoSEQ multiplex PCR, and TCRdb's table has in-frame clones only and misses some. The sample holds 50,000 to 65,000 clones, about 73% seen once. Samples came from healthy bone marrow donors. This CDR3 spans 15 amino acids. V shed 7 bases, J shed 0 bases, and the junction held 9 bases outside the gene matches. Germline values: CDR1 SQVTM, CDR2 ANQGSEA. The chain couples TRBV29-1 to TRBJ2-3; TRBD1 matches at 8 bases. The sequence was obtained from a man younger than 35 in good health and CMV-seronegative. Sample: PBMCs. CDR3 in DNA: TGCAGCGCCACACCAGGGGGCTGGAGCACAGATACGCAGTATTTT. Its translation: CSATPGGWSTDTQYF.